This is a list of T cell receptor beta chains from one sample in a study of T cell repertoires in cytomegalovirus infection. TCRdb recomputed calls from the reads with MiXCR, one row per CDR3 protein. Among about 920,000 distinct CDR3 sequences listed, roughly 30% were seen once. Antigens for these TCRs are unknown. The source was cultured CD8+ T cells from PBMCs, collected from culture after CMV antigen stimulation. The origin of the receptors is a human donor in good health (CMV status not recorded). Some clones in this sample may be carry-over from other donors' samples. Each CDR3 is given with its conserved first and last residue. The order of the fields is clone size, V gene, J gene, D gene, CDR3 protein, CDR3 DNA. The D gene is left open where the match is weak. Only part of the rows carry a size: once, few, many, or a class if the clone is expanded.

-	TRBV18	TRBJ2-1	TRBD2	CASSRTSGGPSSYNEQFF	TGTGCCAGCTCCAGGACTAGCGGGGGCCCCAGCTCCTACAATGAGCAGTTCTTC
many	TRBV7-2	TRBJ2-5	TRBD1	CASRRTGLETQYF	TGTGCCAGCAGAAGGACAGGGTTAGAGACCCAGTACTTC
few	TRBV6-1	TRBJ2-2	-	CAERRGDTGELFF	TGTGCCGAGCGTCGAGGGGACACCGGGGAGCTGTTTTTT
-	TRBV6-1	TRBJ1-1	-	CASGRRGHLNTEAFF	TGTGCCAGCGGAAGACGAGGACACTTGAACACTGAAGCTTTCTTT
-	TRBV6-6	TRBJ2-1	-	CASSYEGREQFF	TGTGCCAGCAGTTACGAAGGACGTGAGCAGTTCTTC
-	TRBV6-5	TRBJ1-3	-	CASSYSIQLSGNTIYF	TGTGCCAGCAGTTACTCGATTCAGCTCTCTGGAAACACCATATATTTT
many	TRBV7-6	TRBJ2-7	TRBD1	CASSSDRAETGSYEQYF	TGTGCCAGCAGCTCCGATAGAGCCGAGACAGGGTCCTACGAGCAGTACTTC
few	TRBV7-2	TRBJ2-1	TRBD1	CASRYRDRGGNEQFF	TGTGCCAGCAGGTACCGGGACAGGGGGGGCAATGAGCAGTTCTTC
-	TRBV29-1	TRBJ2-2	TRBD1	CSVNEGTARTGELFF	TGCAGCGTTAATGAAGGGACAGCCAGAACCGGGGAGCTGTTTTTT
few	TRBV7-9	TRBJ1-1	-	CASSSPEGQGYTEAFF	TGTGCCAGCAGCTCCCCCGAGGGCCAGGGTTACACTGAAGCTTTCTTT
few	TRBV6-1	TRBJ2-1	TRBD2	CATLGLAGGRNEQFF	TGTGCCACCCTGGGACTAGCGGGGGGAAGGAATGAGCAGTTCTTC
-	TRBV19	TRBJ1-1	-	CVSSIWGIQNTEAFF	TGTGTCAGTAGTATTTGGGGAATACAGAACACTGAAGCTTTCTTT
-	TRBV27	TRBJ2-1	-	CASSFDVLYVEQFF	TGTGCCAGCAGTTTCGACGTCTTGTATGTTGAGCAGTTCTTC
few	TRBV19	TRBJ2-1	-	CASSNRADEQFF	TGTGCCAGTAGCAACAGGGCCGATGAGCAGTTCTTC
many	TRBV7-2	TRBJ2-7	-	CASSLDFASASYEQYF	TGTGCCAGCAGCTTAGATTTTGCTAGCGCTTCCTACGAGCAGTACTTC
-	TRBV27	TRBJ1-4	-	CASSLSGPSYEKLFF	TGTGCCAGCAGTTTATCGGGCCCCAGCTACGAAAAACTGTTTTTT
many	TRBV7-8	TRBJ2-7	-	CASSLAGRNYEQYF	TGTGCCAGCAGCTTAGCGGGACGGAATTACGAGCAGTACTTC
once	TRBV6-1	TRBJ2-1	TRBD2	CASSAGLAREQFF	TGTGCCAGCAGTGCTGGACTAGCCCGTGAGCAGTTCTTC
-	TRBV12-3/TRBV12-4	TRBJ2-3	-	CASSFSSDYTDTQYF	TGTGCCAGCAGTTTTAGTTCGGACTACACAGATACGCAGTATTTT
many	TRBV20-1	TRBJ2-1	TRBD1	CSARDEGQQGQVGNEQFF	TGCAGTGCTAGAGATGAGGGACAACAGGGGCAAGTCGGCAATGAGCAGTTCTTC
-	TRBV27	TRBJ2-5	-	CASSRGGGKYQETQYF	TGTGCCAGCTCTAGGGGTGGGGGCAAGTACCAAGAGACCCAGTACTTC
-	TRBV6-6	TRBJ2-2	TRBD1	CASSRSWTGNTGELFF	TGTGCCAGCAGCCGATCCTGGACAGGAAACACCGGGGAGCTGTTTTTT